Included here is one T cell receptor beta chain sequence, with context. Its antigen is undetermined. A much larger clone lies one base from this, so it may be a read error. cDNA specific to TCR beta was made from around 530 ng of total RNA, with a constant-region primer employed for priming. Libraries for TCR beta were built through three nested multiplex PCR rounds, which together made up a slightly modified ARM-PCR procedure. Amplification in the first two PCR rounds was performed using TRBV1-TRBV30 forward primers and a C-beta reverse primer for 10 cycles each. In TCRdb, the multiplex PCR reads were re-called with MiXCR into one record per CDR3 protein. This sample has 150,000 to 200,000 distinct CDR3 sequences; 70% to 90% occur once, and the top ten carry around 18%. These data originate in a study of tumor-infiltrating lymphocytes in primary liver carcinoma. Study background: About 3.65 to 7.13 million productive TCRbeta reads were obtained from the samples, with similar numbers across tissue types. The study, taken as a whole, reports: A fraction of only about 7.5-24% of top clones appeared in all five tumor regions.

This CDR3 has 15 residues. The V gene's germline CDR1 is SQVTM and CDR2 ANQGSEA. The source material, 20-30 mg of unsorted bulk tissue, was used to co-extract RNA and DNA. The sequence came from a man in his forties or fifties with primary liver carcinoma and hepatitis B virus infection. This sequence joins TRBV29-1 and TRBJ2-2; tentatively, D is TRBD1 or TRBD2 (5 bases each). Sequences were obtained from tumor tissue from primary liver carcinoma. CDR3 sequence reads: CSVVVGIVDTGELSF. In nucleotides, the CDR3 is TGCAGCGTTGTAGTGGGAATCGTGGACACCGGGGAGCTGTCTTTT.